This paragraph covers one T cell receptor beta chain sequence. This CDR3 comprises 15 residues. Germline loops: CDR1 SEHNR, CDR2 FQNEAQ (reference sequence). With V trimmed by 0 bases and J by 7 bases, 3 bases remained unmatched. These data come from a study of blood T cell repertoires in COVID-19. The wider study: Sites across the United States, Italy and Spain contributed samples from acute and convalescent COVID-19.

Clinical history reported by participants formed the basis on which cohorts were assigned. This table comes from immunoSEQ multiplex PCR, and its TCRdb copy is limited to in-frame clones, with some not included. The profile shows about 230,000 clones, nearly 90% of them singletons. The sequence derives from a young woman with acute COVID-19. Specimen: PBMCs or T cells enriched from blood (not recorded which). The chain carries TRBV7-9 and TRBJ1-2, with 12 nucleotides matching TRBD1. CDR3 residues: CASSLAGTGGGGYTF. The CDR3 DNA sequence: TGTGCCAGCAGCTTAGCCGGGACAGGGGGCGGTGGCTACACCTTC. The full variable domain, its missing parts supplied by reference TRBV7-9 and TRBJ1-2, is DTGVSQNPRHKITKRGQNVTFRCDPISEHNRLYWYRQTLGQGPEFLTYFQNEAQLEKSRLLSDRFSAERPKGSFSTLEIQRTEQGDSAMYLCASSLAGTGGGGYTFGSGTRLTVV.